Reported below is one T cell receptor beta chain. Its antigen is undetermined. V lost 2 bases, J lost 5 bases, and 7 bases lay in between. The CDR3 sequence is 12 residues long. Looked up from germline, CDR1 is MNHNS and CDR2 is SASEGT. The data originate from a study of T-cell reconstitution after alpha-beta-depleted transplantation in children. Findings and caveats of the study: For some patients, TCRbeta diversity was high at day 60 because of recipient T cells and thymic progenitors that survived. The study reportedly traced alpha-beta T cells about two months after transplant to several hundred expanded graft clones. Newly generated T cells supplied most T-cell counts and diversity one year post-transplant.

As it was prepared, the TCRbeta library received unique molecular identifiers. TCRdb fed the PCR reads into MiXCR, producing one record per CDR3 protein. The sample lists about 600,000 distinct CDR3 sequences, roughly 23% occurring once. The sequencing here drew on PBMCs, mostly from graft donor cells, taken 360 days after TCRalphabeta/CD19-depleted stem cell transplant. The V call is TRBV6-1, the J call TRBJ2-7, with no clear D. This TCR was sampled from a boy younger than two who had a stem cell transplant for acute myeloid leukemia, so the T cells may come from the graft donor. CDR3 DNA sequence: TGTGCCAGCAGTGAAACCTTCGACGAGCAGTACGTC. This encodes CASSETFDEQYV.